This T cell receptor beta chain was documented in a study of beta chain features in type 1 diabetes. Findings and caveats of the study: Type 1 diabetes patients had VDJ junctions that carried fewer insertions and more deletions. Shortening that was moderate but significant affected the TCRB CDR3s of Type 1 diabetes patients in all four CD4+ subsets.

What was sequenced were expressed TCRB transcripts, since all of the isolated RNA had been reverse transcribed. Profiled with immunoSEQ multiplex PCR; TCRdb holds only in-frame clones, not every one. The sample comprises some 150,000 clones, about 44% of which are singletons, and roughly 0.43% rests with the top ten. V gave up 4 bases and J gave up 4 bases; unmatched junction bases: 10. This CDR3 contains 16 residues. Germline V CDR1 and CDR2: MGHRA, YSYEKL. This clone was detected only a few times. The antigen remains undetermined. The clonotype originates from a man younger than 30 in good health. This chain uses TRBV4-1 with TRBJ1-5, with TRBD1 identical over 7 bases. What was sequenced was Tregs from blood. Written as DNA, the CDR3 is TGCGCCAGCAGCCTGGGGACAGACCGCCCAAATCAGCCCCAGCATTTT. This gives the protein CASSLGTDRPNQPQHF.